This TCR beta chain was retrieved from a study of tumor-infiltrating lymphocytes in primary liver carcinoma. At the level of the study: Per sample, productive TCRbeta reads numbered roughly 3.5 to 7.13 million, similar across tissue types. Study-level findings and limits: Tumors had a significantly higher top-250-clone fraction than blood (p = 0.039). Among top clones, only about 8-25% appeared in all five tumor regions.

Germline CDR1 SGHDN, CDR2 FVKESK. The length of the CDR3 is 13 residues. About this clonotype itself: The antigen is unknown. A much larger clonotype is one base distant, so this may be a read error.

Reverse transcription of roughly 0.45 ug total RNA with a constant-region primer produced TCR beta cDNA. Libraries covering TCR beta were generated through three nested multiplex PCR rounds (using a slightly modified ARM-PCR). For around 10 cycles apiece, the opening two PCR rounds ran with TRBV1-TRBV30 forward primers and a C-beta reverse primer. TCRdb passed the multiplex PCR reads through MiXCR, listing each CDR3 protein once. In the table there are about 210,000 distinct CDR3 sequences, approximately 80% of which are singletons. Without any cell sorting, 20-30 mg of bulk tissue yielded co-extracted RNA and DNA.

The chain combines TRBV14 with TRBJ1-5; D perhaps matches TRBD1 (6 bases). Material: tumor tissue from primary liver carcinoma. This clonotype was obtained from a man aged 40-49 years with primary liver carcinoma and hepatitis B virus infection. CDR3 residues: CVSRAAGVQPQHF. Here the CDR3 DNA reads TGTGTCAGCAGAGCAGCAGGGGTTCAGCCCCAGCATTTT.